This passage covers 29 T cell receptor beta chains from one sample sequenced in a study of T cell responses to AZD1222 COVID-19 vaccine. The repertoire was sequenced with immunoSEQ multiplex PCR; TCRdb's copy has only in-frame clones and lacks some. This repertoire shows 120,000 or so clones, roughly 87% found once; its top ten account for approximately 4.5%. The sample was peripheral blood, taken on day 0 of MenACWY control vaccination. The receptors derive from an adult in good health.

The genes are TRBV7-9 and TRBJ2-4; D not resolved. Deletions cut 0 bases from V and 8 bases from J, with 8 bases between. Germline CDR1 reads SEHNR; CDR2 reads FQNEAQ (reference sequence). CDR3 length equals 13 residues. CDR3 region: CASSLASGDIQYF. CDR3 coding DNA: TGTGCCAGCAGCTTAGCGTCTGGTGACATTCAGTACTTC.

This chain uses TRBV28 with TRBJ1-2; TRBD1 is a possible D gene (5 bases). V was pared by 2 bases and J by 7 bases, with 8 bases between. The CDR3 sequence is 12 residues long. Germline V gene sequence: CDR1 MDHEN, CDR2 SYDVKM. The CDR3 coding sequence is TGTGCCAGCAGTTTAGCGGGGGGTGGCTACACCTTC. It encodes CASSLAGGGYTF.

This chain links TRBV5-1 with TRBJ2-4; D tentatively fits TRBD1 or TRBD2 (5 bases each). CDR3 length equals 15 residues. CDR1 is SGHRS, CDR2 YFSETQ, per germline. V gave up 0 bases and J gave up 8 bases, with 15 bases separating them. CDR3 in DNA: TGCGCCAGCAGCTTGGGTTCTGGGGGAACTGACATTCAGTACTTC. Amino acids: CASSLGSGGTDIQYF.

The chain links TRBV14 to TRBJ2-7, with TRBD2 matching over 8 bases. This CDR3 spans 13 amino acids. Germline loops: CDR1 SGHDN, CDR2 FVKESK. Trimming cost V 0 bases and J 12 bases; bases outside gene matches: 7. The CDR3 DNA reads as TGTGCCAGCAGCCAAGAACTTCGGGGGGGTCGGTACTTC. Amino acids: CASSQELRGGRYF.

V usage is TRBV14 and J usage is TRBJ1-1; possibly TRBD1 for D (5 bases). Per the germline V gene, CDR1 is SGHDN and CDR2 is FVKESK. The CDR3 length is 16 residues. V lost 1 base and J lost 0, with 12 bases in between. In DNA form, the CDR3 reads TGTGCCAGCAGCCAAGCGGGACTCAGCATGAACACTGAAGCTTTCTTT. Its protein product is CASSQAGLSMNTEAFF.

This clone showed up just once. The rearrangement links TRBV19 to TRBJ2-4; D call uncertain. V lost 7 bases to trimming and J lost 1 base, with 14 bases between them. The CDR3 is 15 residues long. The germline V gene has CDR1 LNHDA and CDR2 SQIVND (reference sequence). The CDR3 DNA reads TGTGCCAGTACCCCCCCCGGGCGGGCCAAAAACATTCAGTACTTC. Translated, it gives CASTPPGRAKNIQYF.

V and J are TRBV27 and TRBJ1-6; D not resolved. The CDR3 runs 16 residues. Germline values: CDR1 MNHEY, CDR2 SMNVEV (reference sequence). The V gene lost 2 bases and the J gene lost 7 bases, with 15 bases spanning the gap. The CDR3 nucleotides read TGTGCCAGCAGTTTAATCCGGGCCGAACCCAATTCACCCCTCCACTTT. Its protein product is CASSLIRAEPNSPLHF.

The rearrangement joins TRBV7-6 to TRBJ2-7, with D possibly being TRBD1 or TRBD2 (5 bases each). The CDR3 contains 15 residues. Germline lookup yields CDR1 SGHVS and CDR2 FNYEAQ. Trimming left V 1 base short and J 0 bases short, with 10 bases between. The CDR3 DNA sequence: TGTGCCAGCAGCTTAGGAGGGGTGAGCTCCTACGAGCAGTACTTC. Translating gives CASSLGGVSSYEQYF.

J is TRBJ2-7 and V is TRBV5-5; D unclear. Germline V gene lookup returns CDR1 SGHKS and CDR2 YYEKEE (reference sequence). Trimming cost V 1 base and J 2 bases, with 10 bases left between them. The CDR3 totals 14 residues. The CDR3 spells CASSLTVGPYEQYV. For the CDR3, the DNA is TGTGCCAGCAGCTTGACGGTAGGCCCCTACGAGCAGTACGTC.

The chain is built from TRBV19 and TRBJ2-6; D is uncertain. The germline V gene has CDR1 LNHDA and CDR2 SQIVND (reference sequence). The CDR3 has 15 residues. V lost 2 bases, J lost 4 bases, and 9 bases lay in between. The CDR3 protein is CASSINGKGANVLTF. CDR3 nucleotides: TGTGCCAGTAGTATAAACGGAAAGGGGGCCAACGTCCTGACTTTC.

The rearrangement links TRBV27 to TRBJ1-1; no firm D call. The CDR3 runs 13 residues. The V gene lost 3 bases and the J gene lost 5 bases, with 10 bases spanning the gap. Per the germline V gene, CDR1 is MNHEY and CDR2 is SMNVEV (reference sequence). CDR3 sequence (DNA): TGTGCCAGCAGTTTTGGGGAATGGACTGAAGCTTTCTTT. This translates into CASSFGEWTEAFF.

This chain links TRBV7-2 with TRBJ1-5; unclear D gene. Germline-derived CDR1 and CDR2 are SGHTA and FQGNSA. CDR3 length equals 16 residues. Trimming took off 1 base at V and 2 bases at J, with 12 bases between the two ends. The CDR3 sequence is CASSLDRAHGNQPQHF. In nucleotides, the CDR3 is TGTGCCAGCAGCTTAGATAGAGCCCATGGCAATCAGCCCCAGCATTTT.

The chain links TRBV28 to TRBJ2-7; TRBD1 agrees at 7 bases. V shed 3 bases, J shed 4 bases, and the junction held 9 bases outside the gene matches. CDR1 is MDHEN and CDR2 is SYDVKM in the germline V gene. CDR3 length: 15 amino acids. The CDR3 coding sequence is TGTGCCAGCAGTTTTGGGGGACAGAACCTTTACGAGCAGTACTTC. Its translation is CASSFGGQNLYEQYF. The full variable domain, completed using reference TRBV28 and TRBJ2-7, is DVKVTQSSRYLVKRTGEKVFLECVQDMDHENMFWYRQDPGLGLRLIYFSYDVKMKEKGDIPEGYSVSREKKERFSLILESASTNQTSMYLCASSFGGQNLYEQYFGPGTRLTVT.

The chain carries TRBV5-6 and TRBJ1-4; possibly TRBD1 for D (6 bases). The CDR3 spans 15 residues. Germline-derived CDR1 and CDR2 are SGHDT and YYEEEE. Trimming left V 2 bases short and J 3 bases short, with 11 bases between. The CDR3 loop reads CASSFSGAPNEKLFF. CDR3 DNA sequence: TGTGCCAGCAGCTTTTCAGGGGCCCCTAATGAAAAACTGTTTTTT.

The chain couples TRBV7-5 to TRBJ2-3; whether TRBD2, the table's D call, matches the DNA was not checked. TRBV7-5 has pseudogene status. CDR3 length: 16 residues. CDR3 in DNA: TGTGTCAGAAGCCCACGTGGGGACTTTTCCGCAGATACGCAGTATTTT. It is translated as CVRSPRGDFSADTQYF.

This clone was recorded only once. V gene TRBV18 combines with J gene TRBJ1-6; D possibly corresponds to TRBD1 (6 bases). The CDR3 runs 16 residues. Trimming took off 4 bases at V and 8 bases at J, with 18 bases between the two ends. In germline, CDR1 is KGHSH, CDR2 LQKENI. The CDR3 DNA reads TGTGCCAGCTCACAGAACAGGGTCATTTTAGATTCACCCCTCCACTTT. Amino acid sequence: CASSQNRVILDSPLHF.

The rearrangement links TRBV19 to TRBJ2-7, with 9 positions matching TRBD2. Germline V gene data show CDR1 as LNHDA and CDR2 as SQIVND (reference sequence). This CDR3 spans 20 amino acids. J lost 2 bases, V lost 6 bases, and 23 bases had no gene match. In nucleotides, the CDR3 is TGTGCCAGTAGCGGGGGGGCTACGGGACTAGCACCCAAGAGAGCCTACGAGCAGTACTTC. Translation: CASSGGATGLAPKRAYEQYF.

J is TRBJ2-4 and V is TRBV7-2; D is undetermined. CDR1 and CDR2 from the germline V gene are SGHTA and FQGNSA. There are 13 residues in the CDR3. The V and J ends lost 5 bases and 1 base respectively, with 6 bases between them. The CDR3 loop reads CASSPRAKNIQYF. CDR3 nucleotides: TGTGCCAGCAGCCCTCGGGCCAAAAACATTCAGTACTTC.

The chain links TRBV27 to TRBJ1-1; TRBD1 agrees at 9 bases. The CDR3 runs 13 residues. Germline V gene sequence: CDR1 MNHEY, CDR2 SMNVEV (reference sequence). The J segment lost 4 bases and the V segment lost 6 bases, leaving 3 bases of the junction unmatched. CDR3: CASSRTGATEAFF. Here the CDR3 DNA reads TGTGCCAGCAGCAGGACAGGGGCCACTGAAGCTTTCTTT.

The rearrangement uses TRBV15 and TRBJ1-2; D not certain. V was pared by 0 bases and J by 0 bases, with 11 bases between. This CDR3 has 16 amino acids. CDR1 and CDR2 from the germline V gene are LNHNV and YYDKDF (reference sequence). CDR3 sequence: CATSRESRIANYGYTF. The CDR3 DNA sequence: TGTGCCACCAGCAGAGAGTCGAGGATAGCTAACTATGGCTACACCTTC.

The chain couples TRBV2 to TRBJ2-1; 11 nucleotides agree with TRBD2. V was clipped by 5 bases and J by 4 bases; unmatched bases: 4. The CDR3 has 15 amino acids. The germline CDR1 and CDR2 sequences are SNHLY and FYNNEI. CDR3 nucleotide sequence: TGTGCCAGCAGTCCTTCTAGCGGGGGGTACAATGAGCAGTTCTTC. Residues: CASSPSSGGYNEQFF.

The rearrangement links TRBV6-2 or TRBV6-3 to TRBJ2-3; 8 bases map to TRBD2. This CDR3 is 16 amino acids long. With V trimmed by 2 bases and J by 3 bases, 7 bases remained unmatched. From germline, CDR1 is MNHEY and CDR2 SVGEGT. The CDR3 DNA sequence: TGTGCCAGCAGTTACCGTAGCGGGGTGGCGACAGATACGCAGTATTTT. Protein: CASSYRSGVATDTQYF.

This clone was picked up a small number of times. The chain couples TRBV4-2 to TRBJ1-5; a weak D match, TRBD1 (5 bases). V gave up 1 base and J gave up 4 bases, with 14 bases separating them. The CDR3 covers 16 residues. Germline CDR1 and CDR2: LGHNA and YNFKEQ. CDR3 nucleotides: TGTGCCAGCAGCCAAGCGGGCGGGGCCCAAAATCAGCCCCAGCATTTT. Amino acid sequence: CASSQAGGAQNQPQHF.

The table lists this clone with a count of one. The chain joins TRBV14 to TRBJ2-7, with D maybe TRBD1 (5 bases). Germline V gene data show CDR1 as SGHDN and CDR2 as FVKESK. Deletions cut 3 bases from V and 2 bases from J, with 8 bases between. This CDR3 spans 13 amino acids. For the CDR3, the DNA is TGTGCCAGCAGCCAGGGGCAGGCCTACGAGCAGTACTTC. Translating gives CASSQGQAYEQYF.

V usage is TRBV24-1 and J usage is TRBJ2-1; 9 positions match TRBD2. Losses at the gene ends were 4 bases for V and 3 bases for J; bases not matched to a gene: 9. CDR1 and CDR2 (germline): KGHDR, SFDVKD. The CDR3 is 17 residues long. CDR3 sequence reads: CATSDQRLAGDYNEQFF. DNA of the CDR3: TGTGCCACCAGTGACCAGAGGTTAGCGGGGGACTACAATGAGCAGTTCTTC.

The gene calls are TRBV7-2 and TRBJ1-2; D is unresolved. CDR3 length: 15 residues. V lost 5 bases and J 4 bases, leaving 17 bases between the germline ends. Germline CDR1 is SGHTA and CDR2 is FQGNSA. The chain's CDR3 is CASSRFDVELYGYTF. CDR3 coding DNA: TGTGCCAGCAGCCGGTTCGATGTGGAACTCTATGGCTACACCTTC.

This sequence joins TRBV2 and TRBJ2-7; 8 bases fit TRBD2. Germline V lookup: CDR1 SNHLY, CDR2 FYNNEI. The trim removed 8 bases at V and 3 bases at J, leaving 9 bases unmatched. CDR3 length: 14 residues. CDR3 region: CASRPGGENYEQYF. The CDR3 DNA is TGTGCCAGCCGGCCGGGAGGGGAGAACTACGAGCAGTACTTC.

J is TRBJ1-3 and V is TRBV7-9, with D possibly matching TRBD1 (5 bases). The CDR3 has 15 residues. V was trimmed by 0 bases and J by 6 bases, leaving 12 bases between them. The germline gives CDR1 SEHNR, CDR2 FQNEAQ (reference sequence). For the CDR3, the DNA is TGTGCCAGCAGCTTAGCAGTAATGGGGGAAAACACCATATATTTT. Its translation is CASSLAVMGENTIYF.

The chain is built from TRBV5-1 and TRBJ2-3, with D perhaps matching TRBD1 (6 bases). CDR1 and CDR2 (germline): SGHRS, YFSETQ. The CDR3 sequence is 12 residues long. Trimming left V 7 bases short and J 6 bases short, with 12 bases between. Here the CDR3 DNA reads TGCGCCAGCGCTACAGGGCAGGATACGCAGTATTTT. Residues: CASATGQDTQYF.